A selection of T cell receptor beta chains follows, all from one sample in a study of human T cells and chemical hapten exposure. MiXCR, applied by TCRdb to the RACE reads, yields one record per CDR3 protein. This table has a few hundred thousand distinct CDR3 sequences, more than 4.5% appearing once. Sequencing used whole blood, obtained in connection with sensitization to the hapten diphenylcyclopropenone (DPC). The source of these receptors is a woman between 50 and 59 years old with alopecia areata. Some clones in this sample may be carry-over from other donors' samples. Each CDR3 is given with its conserved first and last residue. D genes are given only for firm matches. Clone size, where shown, is once, few, many, or a class for clones that have expanded.

v_call: TRBV20-1; clone_size: many; j_call: TRBJ2-5; d_call: TRBD1; cdr3_nt: TGCAGTGCTAGGGAGATCGGGACAGGGGACCAAGAGACCCAGTACTTC; cdr3_aa: CSAREIGTGDQETQYF
v_call: TRBV27; clone_size: many; j_call: TRBJ2-4; d_call: .; cdr3_nt: TGTGCCAGCTACAGTCGGGCCACGGGATTAGCGTTGGCCAAAAACATTCAGTACTTC; cdr3_aa: CASYSRATGLALAKNIQYF
v_call: TRBV6-5; clone_size: .; j_call: TRBJ1-4; d_call: .; cdr3_nt: TGTGCCAGTCGACGGGCAGGACTTGCAACTAATGAAAAACTGTTTTTT; cdr3_aa: CASRRAGLATNEKLFF
v_call: TRBV20-1; clone_size: many; j_call: TRBJ1-6; d_call: .; cdr3_nt: TGCAGTGCTAGAGATCCCCAGGCCACCTATAATTCACCCCTCCACTTT; cdr3_aa: CSARDPQATYNSPLHF
v_call: TRBV3-1; clone_size: many; j_call: TRBJ1-6; d_call: TRBD1; cdr3_nt: TGTGCCAGCAGCCTCCAAACCGGGACAGGGCTATCACCCCTCCACTTT; cdr3_aa: CASSLQTGTGLSPLHF
v_call: TRBV29-1; clone_size: many; j_call: TRBJ1-1; d_call: .; cdr3_nt: TGCAGCGTTAAGCCGGGACTTGAAGCTTTCTTT; cdr3_aa: CSVKPGLEAFF
v_call: TRBV6-2/TRBV6-3; clone_size: many; j_call: TRBJ2-1; d_call: .; cdr3_nt: TGTGCCAGCAGTTACGGCGGAGGGAGGATTCATGAGCAGTTCTTC; cdr3_aa: CASSYGGGRIHEQFF
v_call: TRBV12-3/TRBV12-4; clone_size: few; j_call: TRBJ2-3; d_call: TRBD1; cdr3_nt: TGTGCCAGCAGCCCACAGGACAGGCCTAGCACAGATACGCAGTATTTT; cdr3_aa: CASSPQDRPSTDTQYF
v_call: TRBV11-2; clone_size: .; j_call: TRBJ1-3; d_call: .; cdr3_nt: TGTGCCAGCACTGGTTTTGGAAACACCATATATTTT; cdr3_aa: CASTGFGNTIYF
v_call: TRBV15; clone_size: many; j_call: TRBJ1-1; d_call: TRBD1; cdr3_nt: TGTGCCACCAGCAACAGACAGGGAGACACTGAAGCTTTCTTT; cdr3_aa: CATSNRQGDTEAFF
v_call: TRBV12-3/TRBV12-4; clone_size: many; j_call: TRBJ1-5; d_call: .; cdr3_nt: TGTGCCAGCAGTTTATTTGGGGGTAATCAGCCCCAGCATTTT; cdr3_aa: CASSLFGGNQPQHF
v_call: TRBV3-1; clone_size: few; j_call: TRBJ1-1; d_call: TRBD1; cdr3_nt: TGTGCCAGCAGGCCAGGGGGCAGGGGCACTGAAGCTTTCTTT; cdr3_aa: CASRPGGRGTEAFF
v_call: TRBV13; clone_size: many; j_call: TRBJ1-2; d_call: .; cdr3_nt: TGTGCCAGCAGCCGGGCATCAGGGACGGTGGATGGCTACACCTTC; cdr3_aa: CASSRASGTVDGYTF
v_call: TRBV4-3; clone_size: few; j_call: TRBJ2-4; d_call: .; cdr3_nt: TGCGCCAGCAGCCTTGACGTTCTAGCCAAAAACATTCAGTACTTC; cdr3_aa: CASSLDVLAKNIQYF
v_call: TRBV27; clone_size: many; j_call: TRBJ2-7; d_call: .; cdr3_nt: TGTGCCAGCAGTTTAAGGGGTGGGTACGAGCAGTACTTC; cdr3_aa: CASSLRGGYEQYF
v_call: TRBV3-1; clone_size: many; j_call: TRBJ2-1; d_call: TRBD2; cdr3_nt: TGTGCCAGCAGCCCCGAACGGGCTAGCGGGAGGGAGGGCCCGCAGTTCTTC; cdr3_aa: CASSPERASGREGPQFF
v_call: TRBV7-9; clone_size: many; j_call: TRBJ2-7; d_call: .; cdr3_nt: TGTGCCAGCAGCTCGACGGCCTACGAGCAGTACTTC; cdr3_aa: CASSSTAYEQYF
v_call: TRBV6-5; clone_size: few; j_call: TRBJ2-7; d_call: TRBD1; cdr3_nt: TGTGCCAGCAGGCAACAGGGGGACCCCTACGAGCAGTACTTC; cdr3_aa: CASRQQGDPYEQYF
v_call: TRBV27; clone_size: many; j_call: TRBJ1-1; d_call: .; cdr3_nt: TGTGCCAGCAGTTTCAAGGTCATGAACACTGAAGCTTTCTTT; cdr3_aa: CASSFKVMNTEAFF
v_call: TRBV6-5; clone_size: many; j_call: TRBJ2-7; d_call: .; cdr3_nt: TGTGCCAGCAGGACCGGGACACGGCCGCAGCAGTACTTC; cdr3_aa: CASRTGTRPQQYF
v_call: TRBV24-1; clone_size: many; j_call: TRBJ2-3; d_call: TRBD1; cdr3_nt: TGTGCCACCAGGCAGGGGGTCACAGATACGCAGTATTTT; cdr3_aa: CATRQGVTDTQYF
v_call: TRBV3-1; clone_size: few; j_call: TRBJ2-5; d_call: .; cdr3_nt: TGTGCCAGCAGCCATAAAGAGACCCAGTACTTC; cdr3_aa: CASSHKETQYF
v_call: TRBV29-1; clone_size: .; j_call: TRBJ2-2; d_call: .; cdr3_nt: TGCAGCGTGAGCAGCACCGGGGAGCTGTTTTTT; cdr3_aa: CSVSSTGELFF
v_call: TRBV20-1; clone_size: .; j_call: TRBJ2-5; d_call: TRBD2; cdr3_nt: TGCAGTGCTATAAGCGGGACCCAAGAGACCCAGTACTTC; cdr3_aa: CSAISGTQETQYF
v_call: TRBV3-1; clone_size: few; j_call: TRBJ2-5; d_call: TRBD2; cdr3_nt: TGTGCCAGCAGCCCCACTAGCGGGGGGACCCAAGAGACCCAGTACTTC; cdr3_aa: CASSPTSGGTQETQYF
v_call: TRBV29-1; clone_size: many; j_call: TRBJ2-1; d_call: .; cdr3_nt: TGCAGCGTTGAAGGGGGTACCTACAATGAGCAGTTCTTC; cdr3_aa: CSVEGGTYNEQFF
v_call: TRBV12-3/TRBV12-4; clone_size: few; j_call: TRBJ1-1; d_call: .; cdr3_nt: TGTGCCAGCAGGCCCACCGCAGGGAACACTGAAGCTTTCTTT; cdr3_aa: CASRPTAGNTEAFF
v_call: TRBV14; clone_size: many; j_call: TRBJ1-1; d_call: .; cdr3_nt: TGTGCCAGCAGCCAAGAGGTCACTGAAGCTTTCTTT; cdr3_aa: CASSQEVTEAFF
v_call: TRBV20-1; clone_size: many; j_call: TRBJ2-7; d_call: .; cdr3_nt: TGCAGTGCTAGAGATCCCCAGGTCAGCTCCTACGAGCAGTACTTC; cdr3_aa: CSARDPQVSSYEQYF
v_call: TRBV12-3/TRBV12-4; clone_size: many; j_call: TRBJ2-1; d_call: TRBD2; cdr3_nt: TGTGCCAGCAGTCCTCACTTTGCGGGACTAGCAATCTATGAGCAGTTCTTC; cdr3_aa: CASSPHFAGLAIYEQFF
v_call: TRBV28; clone_size: .; j_call: TRBJ1-6; d_call: TRBD1; cdr3_nt: TGTGCCAGCAGTTGGGGTAGGGGGCAATCACCCCTCCACTTT; cdr3_aa: CASSWGRGQSPLHF
v_call: TRBV18; clone_size: .; j_call: TRBJ2-1; d_call: .; cdr3_nt: TGTGCCAGCTCACCACCGTGGGGGTTTTTGGGTCATGAGCAGTTCTTC; cdr3_aa: CASSPPWGFLGHEQFF
v_call: TRBV6-2/TRBV6-3; clone_size: many; j_call: TRBJ2-1; d_call: .; cdr3_nt: TGTGCCAGCAGTTCGGCTACTGGAGGACAGTTCTTC; cdr3_aa: CASSSATGGQFF
v_call: TRBV19; clone_size: few; j_call: TRBJ1-4; d_call: .; cdr3_nt: TGTGCCAGTAGTATAGATCTACTACAGGCTCGAAGTGAAAAACTGTTTTTT; cdr3_aa: CASSIDLLQARSEKLFF
v_call: TRBV7-9; clone_size: .; j_call: TRBJ2-7; d_call: TRBD1; cdr3_nt: TGTGCCAGCAGCTTTGTAGGGGGCAACGAGCAGTACTTC; cdr3_aa: CASSFVGGNEQYF
v_call: TRBV6-2/TRBV6-3; clone_size: few; j_call: TRBJ2-2; d_call: .; cdr3_nt: TGTGCCAGCAGTTCTCACCTTGGACAGTGGGACACCGGGGAGCTGTTTTTT; cdr3_aa: CASSSHLGQWDTGELFF
v_call: TRBV6-6; clone_size: .; j_call: TRBJ2-3; d_call: TRBD2; cdr3_nt: TGTGCCAGCAGTTATTCCCTAGCGGGAAGGACAGATACGCAGTATTTT; cdr3_aa: CASSYSLAGRTDTQYF
v_call: TRBV11-2; clone_size: few; j_call: TRBJ2-1; d_call: TRBD2; cdr3_nt: TGTGCCAGCACCCCTAGTACGCGGGAGCGCGGTGAGCAGTTCTTC; cdr3_aa: CASTPSTRERGEQFF
v_call: TRBV6-6; clone_size: .; j_call: TRBJ1-1; d_call: .; cdr3_nt: TGTGCCAGCAGTTCCCGTACAGGGACCACTGAAGCTTTCTTT; cdr3_aa: CASSSRTGTTEAFF
v_call: TRBV11-2; clone_size: .; j_call: TRBJ1-5; d_call: .; cdr3_nt: TGTGCCAGCAGCTCCCCTACGGGGGGCCAGCATTTT; cdr3_aa: CASSSPTGGQHF
v_call: TRBV2; clone_size: .; j_call: TRBJ1-4; d_call: .; cdr3_nt: TGTGCCAGCAGTGGGGGTTTGGGGGCGAGCGAAAAACTGTTTTTT; cdr3_aa: CASSGGLGASEKLFF
v_call: TRBV5-4; clone_size: .; j_call: TRBJ2-7; d_call: .; cdr3_nt: TGTGCCAGCAGCTTGGCGTCGGAAGCCTCCTACGAGCAGTACTTC; cdr3_aa: CASSLASEASYEQYF
v_call: TRBV9; clone_size: many; j_call: TRBJ2-7; d_call: .; cdr3_nt: TGTGCCAGCAGCGTAGGTCCGGGGAGCTCCTACGAGCAGTACTTC; cdr3_aa: CASSVGPGSSYEQYF